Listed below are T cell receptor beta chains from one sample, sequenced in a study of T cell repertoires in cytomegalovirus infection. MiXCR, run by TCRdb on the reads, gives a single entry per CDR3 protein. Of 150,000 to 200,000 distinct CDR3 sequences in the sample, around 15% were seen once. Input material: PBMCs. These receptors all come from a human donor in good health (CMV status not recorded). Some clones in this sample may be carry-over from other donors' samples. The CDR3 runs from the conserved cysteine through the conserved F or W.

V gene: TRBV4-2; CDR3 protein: CASSQDPPPRGGGNTEAFF
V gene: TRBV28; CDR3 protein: CASSRRGFTGNTIYF
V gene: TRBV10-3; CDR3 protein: CATLQGSGNTIYF
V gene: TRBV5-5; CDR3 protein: CASSEGLNGATETQYF
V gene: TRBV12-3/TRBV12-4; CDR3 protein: CASRVGLQDTEAFF
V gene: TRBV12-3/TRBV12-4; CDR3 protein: CASSPRWPDTQYF
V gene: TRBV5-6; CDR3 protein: CASSLFGGEGHWETQYF
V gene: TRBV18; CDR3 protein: CASFELQETQYF
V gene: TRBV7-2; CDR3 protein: CASSSQGGSTDTQYF
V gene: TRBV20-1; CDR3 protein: CSAVEGDEEQFF
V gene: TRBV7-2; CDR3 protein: CASSARGVYGYTF
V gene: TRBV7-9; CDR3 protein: CASSPGTPTQYF
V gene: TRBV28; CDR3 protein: CASRATGTTEAFF
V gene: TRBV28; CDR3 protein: CASSFGRSSGNTIYF
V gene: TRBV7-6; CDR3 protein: CASSSEETGGRGYTF
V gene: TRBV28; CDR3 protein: CASSSIGQGKNTEAFF
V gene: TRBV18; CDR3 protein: CASSRLGGLSMNTEAFF
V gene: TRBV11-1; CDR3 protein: CASSFGEAAYEQYF
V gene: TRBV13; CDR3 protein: CASSFGQREIGNEQFF
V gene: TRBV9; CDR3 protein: CASSVTLAGYYTGELFF
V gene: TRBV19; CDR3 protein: CASSIISVGTDTQYF
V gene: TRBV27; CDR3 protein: CASTGRVDTDTQYF
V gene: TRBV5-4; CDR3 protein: CASSLRLAGFGTDTQYF
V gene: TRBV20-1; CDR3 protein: CSATPWQGEETQYF
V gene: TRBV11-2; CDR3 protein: CASSRFGELFF
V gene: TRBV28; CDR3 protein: CASSLSPPGEAFF
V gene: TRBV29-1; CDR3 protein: CSVKSRTSGSGTGELFF
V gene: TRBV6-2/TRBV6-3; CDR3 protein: CASNTRTAGGYTF